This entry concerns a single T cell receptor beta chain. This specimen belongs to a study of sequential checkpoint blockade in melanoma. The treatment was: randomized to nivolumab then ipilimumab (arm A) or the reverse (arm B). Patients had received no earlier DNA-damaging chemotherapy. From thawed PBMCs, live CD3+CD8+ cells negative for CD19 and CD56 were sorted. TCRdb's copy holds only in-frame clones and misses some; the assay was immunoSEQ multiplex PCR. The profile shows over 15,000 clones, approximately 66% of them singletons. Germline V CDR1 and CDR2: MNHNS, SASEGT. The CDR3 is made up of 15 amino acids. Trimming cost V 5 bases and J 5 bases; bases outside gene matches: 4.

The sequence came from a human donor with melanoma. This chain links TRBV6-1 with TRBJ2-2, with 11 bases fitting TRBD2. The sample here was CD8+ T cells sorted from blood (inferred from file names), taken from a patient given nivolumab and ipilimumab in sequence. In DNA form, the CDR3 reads TGTGCCAGCAGTTTGACTAGCGGGACGACCGGGGAGCTGTTTTTT. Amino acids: CASSLTSGTTGELFF.